This record concerns one T cell receptor (beta chain) sequence. Its recognized antigen is unknown. The record has no base qualities; no much larger clone is one base away. The CDR3 regions of human TCRbeta chains were subjected to immunosequencing. Under the source paper's analysis protocol: Repertoire TCRs were matched against a reference library of SARS-CoV-2-specific TCRs generated with the MIRA antigen-specificity platform. Breadth was defined as the fraction of unique TCRs that were SARS-CoV-2-associated, and depth was defined as the fraction of total T cells that were SARS-CoV-2-associated. Using the MIRA data, each spike-specific TCR was assigned both to the spike region to which the TCR was reactive and to a CD4 or CD8 class. Log10-transformed breadth and depth values were compared by one-way ANOVA with Sidak's multiple comparisons tests. This immuneACCESS table, as held by TCRdb, lists in-frame sequences with V and J called but not all clones. Of the missing ones, under half trace to an unresolved V gene in checked studies; the others have no known cause. D and trimming come from the DNA, and the V and J calls and clone size come from that table. The table for this sample lists more than 110,000 clones; just under 95% of them were counted only once. Approximately 4.8% of the sample is held by the ten biggest clonotypes.

This entry is derived from a study of T cell responses to AZD1222 COVID-19 vaccine (dated by TCRdb to the early 2020s). As for the study more broadly: Because spike-specific TCR depth and breadth did not differ between the two schedules, AZD1222 recipients who got a second dose at roughly 4 weeks were pooled with those who got a second dose at roughly 12 weeks. Trial participants were enrolled by age into subgroups of 18-55, 56-69 and 70-plus years, and roughly 160, 29 and 62 TCR-sequenced participants, respectively, were included in these subgroups. A total of about 240 trial participants underwent TCR sequencing, of whom about 200 received two doses of AZD1222 and approximately 25 received two doses of the MenACWY control vaccine.

Sample time point, as interpreted from the label and publication: baseline before first vaccination. The vaccinee samples were drawn from two UK trials, COV001 and COV002, one of which was a single-blind randomized controlled phase 2/3 trial testing AZD1222 (ChAdOx1 nCoV-19) in healthy adults. For TCRbeta chain sequencing, PBMC samples from trial participants were taken at day 0 and at day 28 after the second dose. Points the paper makes about the study in general: Most participants were white British and females outnumbered males, and the authors suggested that clonal diversity may have been underestimated. Spike-specific TCR breadth and depth rose significantly after two AZD1222 doses compared with day 0 and with MenACWY recipients. In the small 56-69-year group, the increase in depth fell short of significance, most likely because of low power. Reportedly, close to half of the unique spike-specific TCRs recognized epitopes lying outside the regions that are mutated in the B.1.351 and B.1.1.7 variants. The vaccine-associated CD4 TCRs covered the entire spike protein, and the dominant responses fell in regions 160-218 and 743-854. Only 5 to 7 AZD1222 recipients were SARS-CoV-2 seropositive at baseline, limiting conclusions about previously exposed vaccinees. Because no samples from the day 14 peak response were available, repertoires could be characterized only after the peak T cell response.

This material consisted of peripheral blood, taken on day 0 of AZD1222 vaccination. This TCR derives from an adult in good health.

The DNA sequence is as follows: TGTGCCAGCAGCTTAGGAAGGACTAGCGGGGGGGGAGATACGCAGTATTTT. It translates to CASSLGRTSGGGDTQYF. In this chain, TRBV7-2 is recombined with TRBJ2-3; TRBD2 matches 15 bases in the middle. The germline V and J ends show losses of 1 base and 5 bases respectively, and no gene match explains 4 bases of the junction. CDR1 and CDR2, looked up from the germline V gene, are SGHTA and FQGNSA. The CDR3 measures 17 amino acids from cysteine to phenylalanine. Just CDR3 DNA is preserved here, 51 bases in frame from base 1.